The sequence of this T cell receptor beta chain was determined in a study of T cell repertoires in cytomegalovirus infection. About the study: The study used recently identified HLA-C-restricted and well-studied HLA-B-restricted CMV epitopes. Public TCR beta signature analysis indicated the presence of both CMV infection and matching HLA type. Study-wide results and limits: Ex vivo responses were dominated by HLA-C-restricted CMV-specific TCR beta clonotypes. There were carriers of CMV plus the relevant HLA, and cumulative public TCR beta family frequency identified them.

Germline CDR1 and CDR2: LNHNV and YYDKDF (reference sequence). V was clipped by 1 base and J by 0 bases, with 7 bases between them. The CDR3 runs to 14 residues. Comments on this clonotype: The antigen remains unidentified.

TCRdb analysed the reads with MiXCR anew, one entry per CDR3 protein. The sample has fewer than 650,000 distinct CDR3 sequences, just under 40% seen once. The TCR originated in a human donor in good health (CMV status not recorded). Some clones in this sample may be carry-over from other donors' samples. The sample consisted of cultured PBMCs, taken from culture after CMV antigen stimulation. The chain joins TRBV15 to TRBJ2-7; D not certain. DNA for the CDR3: TGTGCCACCAGCAGAGGGTCTGGCTCCTACGAGCAGTACTTC. It codes for CATSRGSGSYEQYF. Filled out from reference TRBV15 and TRBJ2-7, the complete variable domain reads DAMVIQNPRYQVTQFGKPVTLSCSQTLNHNVMYWYQQKSSQAPKLLFHYYDKDFNNEADTPDNFQSRRPNTSFCFLDIRSPGLGDTAMYLCATSRGSGSYEQYFGPGTRLTVT.